Listed below are T cell receptor beta chains from one sample, sequenced in a study of T cell repertoires in cytomegalovirus infection. MiXCR was run by TCRdb on the reads, yielding one entry per CDR3 protein. The sample holds about 360,000 distinct CDR3 sequences, less than 20% seen once. Sequences were obtained from PBMCs. The receptors here all came from a human donor in good health (CMV status not recorded). Some clones in this sample may be carry-over from other donors' samples. The CDR3 runs from the conserved cysteine through the conserved F or W. A D gene is named only where the DNA matches it firmly. Size is omitted from some rows. Given values are once, few, many or a class for expanded clones.

v_call,j_call,clone_size,d_call,cdr3_aa,cdr3_nt
TRBV12-3/TRBV12-4,TRBJ2-1,-,TRBD2,CASSHQAGGYNEQFF,TGTGCCAGCAGCCACCAGGCGGGGGGCTACAATGAGCAGTTCTTC
TRBV12-3/TRBV12-4,TRBJ1-5,many,-,CASRTGRGQPQHF,TGTGCCAGCAGGACCGGGCGGGGCCAGCCCCAGCATTTT
TRBV28,TRBJ1-5,-,-,CASSRSRNQPQHF,TGTGCCAGCAGCCGAAGCAGGAATCAGCCCCAGCATTTT
TRBV5-1,TRBJ1-2,-,-,CASSLPDSNYGYTF,TGCGCCAGCAGCTTGCCGGACTCAAACTATGGCTACACCTTC
TRBV18,TRBJ1-1,-,TRBD1,CASSPIQGAHRTGTEAFF,TGTGCCAGCTCACCAATTCAGGGGGCGCATCGTACTGGCACTGAAGCTTTCTTT
TRBV7-9,TRBJ1-1,many,-,CASSPTEGVFF,TGTGCCAGCAGCCCGACAGAGGGGGTCTTCTTT
TRBV7-8,TRBJ2-2,many,-,CASSSINSGLTGELFF,TGTGCCAGCAGCTCCATAAATAGTGGGCTCACCGGGGAGCTGTTTTTT
TRBV20-1,TRBJ2-3,-,-,CSARDPTWRLGGTQYF,TGCAGTGCTAGAGACCCGACCTGGCGGCTTGGGGGTACGCAGTATTTT
TRBV10-3,TRBJ2-3,-,TRBD2,CAISPGGTKGETQYF,TGTGCCATCAGCCCGGGGGGAACCAAGGGAGAAACGCAGTATTTT
TRBV7-2,TRBJ1-5,many,-,CASSPVGGPDQPQHF,TGTGCCAGCAGCCCGGTTGGGGGTCCAGATCAGCCCCAGCATTTT
TRBV7-2,TRBJ1-1,many,-,CASSFLPPPGTEAFF,TGTGCCAGCAGCTTTTTGCCACCTCCGGGGACTGAAGCTTTCTTT
TRBV10-3,TRBJ2-2,many,-,CAISESGHRTNTGELFF,TGTGCCATCAGTGAGTCCGGACACAGAACGAACACCGGGGAGCTGTTTTTT
TRBV20-1,TRBJ1-5,few,-,CSAQTTRGFNQPQHF,TGCAGTGCTCAGACTACCCGGGGCTTCAATCAGCCCCAGCATTTT
TRBV19,TRBJ2-1,few,-,CASSKKPYNEQFF,TGTGCCAGTTCAAAAAAACCCTACAATGAGCAGTTCTTC
TRBV5-4,TRBJ1-2,-,TRBD1,CASSPGTGGNYGYTF,TGTGCCAGCAGCCCAGGGACAGGGGGAAACTATGGCTACACCTTC
TRBV7-2,TRBJ1-6,many,-,CASSLGGSYNSPLHF,TGTGCCAGCAGCTTAGGCGGCTCCTATAATTCACCCCTCCACTTT
TRBV7-2,TRBJ1-2,many,-,CASSQKTSGAALFYGYTF,TGTGCCAGCAGCCAAAAAACTTCGGGGGCGGCTCTATTCTATGGCTACACCTTC
TRBV7-8,TRBJ2-1,-,TRBD2,CASSLSGGTYNEQFF,TGTGCCAGCAGCCTAAGCGGGGGGACCTACAATGAGCAGTTCTTC
TRBV4-1,TRBJ2-1,-,TRBD2,CASSQDLSSGVTNEQFF,TGCGCCAGCAGCCAAGATCTCTCTAGCGGGGTAACCAATGAGCAGTTCTTC
TRBV12-3/TRBV12-4,TRBJ2-7,few,-,CASSRDSVGYEQYF,TGTGCCAGCAGCCGGGACTCGGTCGGCTACGAGCAGTACTTC
TRBV18,TRBJ1-5,once,TRBD1,CASSPGTGGTQPQHF,TGTGCCAGCTCACCTGGGACAGGGGGCACTCAGCCCCAGCATTTT
TRBV27,TRBJ1-2,few,-,CASGRTIYNYGYTF,TGTGCCAGCGGGCGGACAATCTATAACTATGGCTACACCTTC
TRBV20-1,TRBJ2-7,few,TRBD2,CSARSPAGDVYEQYF,TGCAGTGCTAGAAGTCCAGCGGGGGACGTCTACGAGCAGTACTTC
TRBV7-9,TRBJ1-2,many,-,CASSRFDYGYTF,TGTGCCAGCAGCAGGTTCGACTATGGCTACACCTTC
TRBV5-6,TRBJ1-1,-,-,CASSAGRYTEAFF,TGTGCCAGCAGCGCGGGACGGTACACTGAAGCTTTCTTT
TRBV28,TRBJ2-5,few,-,CASRRRETQYF,TGTGCCAGCAGACGCAGGGAGACCCAGTACTTC
TRBV12-3/TRBV12-4,TRBJ2-1,-,-,CASSGGPPGNEQFF,TGTGCCAGCAGCGGCGGCCCCCCCGGGAATGAGCAGTTCTTC
TRBV7-2,TRBJ2-3,many,TRBD2,CASSLGPGLGGGTHTDTQYF,TGTGCCAGCAGCTTAGGGCCGGGACTAGGGGGTGGCACACACACAGATACGCAGTATTTT
TRBV12-3/TRBV12-4,TRBJ2-5,few,-,CASSFRDWGGETQYF,TGTGCCAGCAGTTTCAGGGACTGGGGCGGAGAGACCCAGTACTTC
TRBV18,TRBJ1-2,few,-,CASSPGNGYTF,TGTGCCAGCTCCCCAGGGAATGGCTACACCTTC
TRBV28,TRBJ1-4,-,-,CASAMGNEKLFF,TGTGCCTCCGCGATGGGAAATGAAAAACTGTTTTTT
TRBV19,TRBJ1-1,many,-,CASSSLGRTEAFF,TGTGCCAGTAGTTCTCTCGGACGAACTGAAGCTTTCTTT
TRBV6-2/TRBV6-3,TRBJ2-6,many,-,CASTTLMPGANVLTF,TGTGCCAGCACTACCCTAATGCCTGGGGCCAACGTCCTGACTTTC
TRBV12-3/TRBV12-4,TRBJ1-4,few,-,CASRFDSGEKLFF,TGTGCCAGCAGATTTGATAGTGGTGAAAAACTGTTTTTT
TRBV25-1,TRBJ1-1,-,-,CASLDRNTEAFF,TGTGCCAGCTTGGACAGGAACACTGAAGCTTTCTTT
TRBV6-6,TRBJ2-3,once,-,CASYLRGLEDTQYF,TGTGCCAGCTATTTGAGGGGGTTGGAAGATACGCAGTATTTT